The T cell receptor (beta chain) described here comes from a study of siplizumab effects on memory and regulatory T cells. Overall study findings and caveats: Researchers could map only a minor fraction of alloreactive clones to unstimulated subsets.

Concerning this clone itself: Its antigen is unidentified.

Sequencing of each sample assayed 75,000 to 100,000 TCR templates. Profiled with immunoSEQ multiplex PCR; TCRdb holds only in-frame clones, not every one. The table has approximately 100,000 clones, 94% seen once. The clonotype comes from a human donor in good health. Specimen: Tregs sorted from blood.

The CDR3 coding sequence is TGTGCCACCAGCAGAGAAAGGGGGCCCTTTTACGAGCAGTACTTC. Translating it yields CATSRERGPFYEQYF. The gene calls are TRBV15 and TRBJ2-7, with 7 bases lining up with TRBD1. The germline CDR1 and CDR2 sequences are LNHNV and YYDKDF (reference sequence). The CDR3 spans 15 residues. Germline trimming cut 0 bases from V and 4 bases from J; bases unmatched to any gene: 6.